The sequence of this TCR beta chain was determined in a study of OX40 agonist ivuxolimab in advanced cancers. Across the study: Patients in dose escalation had liver, melanoma, kidney or head and neck cancers.

Overall study findings and caveats: There were also nonresponders showing low normalized T-cell clonal expansion.

As for this clone: The target antigen is unknown.

V lost 11 bases, J lost 6 bases, and 11 bases stayed unmatched. Germline-derived CDR1 and CDR2 are SGHTA and FQGNSA. The CDR3 is made up of 14 amino acids. The assay was immunoSEQ multiplex PCR, and TCRdb's table has in-frame clones only and misses some. The top ten hold 0.85% to 1% of the sample, which has about 58,000 clones, roughly 86% seen once. The sample here was CD4+ or CD8+ T cells sorted from blood, taken in a trial of the OX40 agonist ivuxolimab. This chain joins TRBV7-2 and TRBJ2-3; 10 bases align to TRBD1. The sequence derives from an adult with an advanced solid tumor such as melanoma, head and neck, liver or kidney cancer. The CDR3 is CADRPDRGVDTQYF. CDR3 in DNA: TGTGCCGACCGCCCGGACAGGGGGGTGGATACGCAGTATTTT.